Following are 15 T cell receptor beta chains from one sample sequenced in a study of blood T cell repertoires in COVID-19. Clones were read by immunoSEQ multiplex PCR, and TCRdb kept only the in-frame ones, dropping some. The data show about 310,000 clones, 89% seen once. Sequencing was done on a sample of PBMCs or T cells enriched from blood (not recorded which). These receptor sequences come from a man aged 60-69 years who had recovered from COVID-19.

The sample holds one count of this clone. The rearrangement uses TRBV7-9 and TRBJ1-1, with D maybe TRBD1 (5 bases). Trimming cost V 5 bases and J 0 bases, with 13 bases left between them. Per germline, CDR1 SEHNR and CDR2 FQNEAQ (reference sequence). The CDR3 extends over 15 amino acids. The CDR3 DNA reads as TGTGCCAGCAGCCACGCTGCAGGGTTGAACACTGAAGCTTTCTTT. It specifies CASSHAAGLNTEAFF.

The chain combines TRBV18 with TRBJ2-5; perhaps TRBD1 as D (6 bases). Trimming took 1 base from V and 5 from J, leaving 17 bases between them. The CDR3 is made up of 16 amino acids. Germline assignment: CDR1 KGHSH and CDR2 LQKENI. The DNA for the CDR3 is TGTGCCAGCTCACCACTTAGACAGGAAAGTGGTGAGACCCAGTACTTC. Its translation is CASSPLRQESGETQYF.

The chain couples TRBV5-1 to TRBJ2-7; 9 bases fit TRBD1. Losses at the gene ends were 3 bases for V and 3 bases for J; bases not matched to a gene: 4. The CDR3 contains 14 residues. From germline, CDR1 is SGHRS and CDR2 YFSETQ. In DNA form, the CDR3 reads TGCGCCAGCAGCTCCCGGGACAGGGTCTACGAGCAGTACTTC. Translated, it gives CASSSRDRVYEQYF.

The DNA of the CDR3 is TGCGCCAGCAGCTTGCCAGGGATCAATGAGCAGTTCTTC. It translates to CASSLPGINEQFF. This chain uses TRBV5-1 with TRBJ2-1; weak D call: TRBD1 (5 bases). The CDR3 is 13 residues long. The V gene lost 1 base and the J gene lost 6 bases, with 8 bases spanning the gap. CDR1 and CDR2 from the germline V gene are SGHRS and YFSETQ.

The chain uses TRBV4-2 and TRBJ2-5, with TRBD2 identical over 7 bases. Germline V gene sequence: CDR1 LGHNA, CDR2 YNFKEQ. CDR3 length: 14 amino acids. Trimming at V came to 1 base and at J to 5 bases, leaving 4 bases not matched to a gene. The CDR3 bases are TGTGCCAGCAGCCAAGTTCAGGGAGGGGAGACCCAGTACTTC. As protein: CASSQVQGGETQYF.

The gene calls are TRBV28 and TRBJ1-1, with 11 bases fitting TRBD1. The length of the CDR3 is 14 residues. Trimming cost V 8 bases and J 0 bases; bases outside gene matches: 2. The germline V gene has CDR1 MDHEN and CDR2 SYDVKM. CDR3 protein: CASGTGGMNTEAFF. The CDR3 region has the DNA TGTGCCAGCGGGACAGGGGGTATGAACACTGAAGCTTTCTTT.

This chain uses TRBV4-1 with TRBJ2-7; TRBD1 matches 7 bases. The V and J ends lost 4 bases and 1 base, in that order; junction bases with no gene match: 4. The CDR3 loop spans 14 amino acids. Germline CDR1 is MGHRA and CDR2 is YSYEKL. This chain's CDR3 is CASSPTGQSYEQYF. CDR3 nucleotides: TGCGCCAGCAGCCCTACGGGACAGTCCTACGAGCAGTACTTC.

V usage is TRBV15 and J usage is TRBJ2-3, with a weak D call TRBD2 (5 bases). CDR3 length: 14 amino acids. Germline CDR1 reads LNHNV; CDR2 reads YYDKDF (reference sequence). The V gene lost 0 bases and the J gene lost 2 bases, with 6 bases spanning the gap. DNA of the CDR3: TGTGCCACCAGCAGAGAGACTAACACAGATACGCAGTATTTT. This gives the protein CATSRETNTDTQYF.

The chain couples TRBV18 to TRBJ1-1; D gene uncertain. Germline CDR1 and CDR2: KGHSH and LQKENI. V lost 6 bases and J lost 1, with 9 bases in between. The CDR3 runs 13 residues. The CDR3 spells CASSRAGNTEAFF. The CDR3 coding sequence is TGTGCCAGCTCTCGGGCGGGGAACACTGAAGCTTTCTTT. Full variable domain (outside the CDR3, taken from reference TRBV18 and TRBJ1-1): NAGVMQNPRHLVRRRGQEARLRCSPMKGHSHVYWYRQLPEEGLKFMVYLQKENIIDESGMPKERFSAEFPKEGPSILRIQQVVRGDSAAYFCASSRAGNTEAFFGQGTRLTVV.

The J gene is TRBJ2-7, the V gene TRBV28; TRBD1 agrees at 9 bases. Per germline, CDR1 MDHEN and CDR2 SYDVKM. The CDR3 has 13 amino acids. With 8 bases clipped from V and 5 bases from J, the junction kept 7 bases outside the gene matches. The CDR3 bases are TGTGCCAGCCGGACAGGGGATTGGAACGAGCAGTACTTC. Translation gives CASRTGDWNEQYF.

This clone was seen once. The V and J genes are TRBV7-8 and TRBJ2-3; D call uncertain. Germline CDR1 is SGHVS and CDR2 is FQNEAQ. Trimming removed 2 bases from V and 1 base from J, with 4 bases in between. CDR3 length equals 13 residues. The DNA of the CDR3 is TGTGCCAGCAGCTTACAGGGCACAGATACGCAGTATTTT. This gives the protein CASSLQGTDTQYF.

The V call is TRBV5-4, the J call TRBJ2-7; D is perhaps TRBD2 (6 bases). This CDR3 is built from 14 residues. V gave up 3 bases and J gave up 0 bases, with 10 bases separating them. Germline V CDR1 and CDR2: SGHNT, YYREEE (reference sequence). The CDR3 protein is CASSSDGSSYEQYF. In DNA, the CDR3 is TGTGCCAGCAGCTCGGACGGGAGCTCCTACGAGCAGTACTTC.

The genes are TRBV3-1 (or the pseudogene TRBV3-2) and TRBJ2-2, with 7 positions matching TRBD1. V lost 4 bases, J lost 2 bases, and 7 bases stayed unmatched. The CDR3 has 16 residues. Per germline, CDR1 LGHDT and CDR2 YNNKEL (reference sequence). CDR3: CASSLAGTANTGELFF. CDR3 nucleotide sequence: TGTGCCAGCAGCCTTGCCGGGACAGCAAACACCGGGGAGCTGTTTTTT.

The rearrangement joins TRBV9 to TRBJ2-1, with 14 bases identical to TRBD2. The trim removed 3 bases at V and 6 bases at J, leaving 5 bases unmatched. The CDR3 is 16 residues long. Germline lookup yields CDR1 SGDLS and CDR2 YYNGEE. The CDR3 is CASSAPGTSGSNEQFF. The CDR3 DNA follows: TGTGCCAGCAGCGCCCCCGGGACTAGCGGGAGCAATGAGCAGTTCTTC.

The gene calls are TRBV27 and TRBJ1-4, with 10 bases identical to TRBD1. The germline V gene encodes CDR1 MNHEY and CDR2 SMNVEV (reference sequence). The CDR3 loop spans 16 amino acids. V gave up 6 bases and J gave up 7 bases; unmatched junction bases: 11. CDR3 nucleotides: TGTGCCAGCAGCCTGGCCTCCGGGACAGGGGTTGAAAAACTGTTTTTT. Protein sequence: CASSLASGTGVEKLFF.